The next 5 T cell receptor beta chains were all read from a single sample in a study of cytomegalovirus exposure and HLA in healthy donors. Primers: 60 Vbeta forward and 13 Jbeta reverse. Here immunoSEQ multiplex PCR was the method, and the copy in TCRdb shows in-frame clones only, minus some. The table includes over 150,000 clones, over 80% detected once. The sample comprised PBMCs. These receptors were taken from a boy aged 2 to 10 in good health and CMV-seronegative.

This clone has just a few counts. This chain joins TRBV6-6 and TRBJ2-1, with 9 bases lining up with TRBD2. This CDR3 contains 15 residues. Germline CDR1 is MNHNY and CDR2 is SVGAGI (reference sequence). J gave up 6 bases and V 2 bases, and 5 bases lay outside the gene matches. As DNA, the CDR3 is TGTGCCAGCAGTTACATCGTAGCGGGGGTCAATGAGCAGTTCTTC. This codes for CASSYIVAGVNEQFF.

This clone turned up a few times. The chain combines TRBV27 with TRBJ2-7; 7 bases line up with TRBD2. The CDR3 sequence is 15 residues long. Germline CDR1 MNHEY, CDR2 SMNVEV (reference sequence). The V gene end was trimmed by 4 bases and the J gene end by 3 bases; junction bases not matched to a gene: 9. CDR3 loop: CASSSPASGYYEQYF. CDR3 nucleotides: TGTGCCAGCAGTTCCCCCGCTAGCGGCTACTACGAGCAGTACTTC.

The V gene is TRBV18, the J gene TRBJ2-1, with D maybe TRBD1 (5 bases). The CDR3 sequence is 14 residues long. Germline lookup yields CDR1 KGHSH and CDR2 LQKENI. The germline V and J ends were trimmed by 6 bases and 7 bases, with 16 bases remaining between them. In DNA, the CDR3 is TGTGCCAGCTCCCACGGCAGGGTAGGGAATGAGCAGTTCTTC. The encoded protein is CASSHGRVGNEQFF.

The chain has TRBV7-9 and TRBJ1-4; TRBD1 agrees at 10 bases. J was trimmed by 8 bases and V by 0 bases; bases with no gene match: 0. The CDR3 runs to 14 residues. Per germline, CDR1 SEHNR and CDR2 FQNEAQ (reference sequence). The CDR3 spells CASSLAGQGEKLFF. CDR3 sequence (DNA): TGTGCCAGCAGCTTAGCGGGACAGGGGGAAAAACTGTTTTTT.

V and J are TRBV30 and TRBJ1-2; maybe TRBD1 (6 bases). Deletions cut 2 bases from V and 5 bases from J, with 12 bases between. The CDR3 has 13 amino acids. The germline CDR1 and CDR2 sequences are GTSNPN and SVGIG (reference sequence). CDR3 nucleotide sequence: TGTGCCTGGAGTAATCAGGACAGTTATGGCTACACCTTC. Protein sequence: CAWSNQDSYGYTF.